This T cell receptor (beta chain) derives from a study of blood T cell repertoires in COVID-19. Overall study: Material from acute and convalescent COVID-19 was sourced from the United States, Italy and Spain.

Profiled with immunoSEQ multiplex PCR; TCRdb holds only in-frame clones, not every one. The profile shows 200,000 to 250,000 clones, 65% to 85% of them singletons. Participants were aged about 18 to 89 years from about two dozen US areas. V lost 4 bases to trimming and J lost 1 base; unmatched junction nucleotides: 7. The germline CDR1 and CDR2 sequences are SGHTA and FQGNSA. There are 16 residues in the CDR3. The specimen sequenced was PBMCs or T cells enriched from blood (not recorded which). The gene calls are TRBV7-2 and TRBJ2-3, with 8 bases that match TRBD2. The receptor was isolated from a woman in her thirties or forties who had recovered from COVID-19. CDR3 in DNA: TGTGCCAGCAGCTCCGGGAGGGGGAGGGGCACAGATACGCAGTATTTT. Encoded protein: CASSSGRGRGTDTQYF. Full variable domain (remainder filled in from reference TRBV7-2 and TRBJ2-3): GAGVSQSPSNKVTEKGKDVELRCDPISGHTALYWYRQSLGQGLEFLIYFQGNSAPDKSGLPSDRFSAERTGGSVSTLTIQRTQQEDSAVYLCASSSGRGRGTDTQYFGPGTRLTVL.